These T cell receptor beta chains were read from a single sample in a study of blood T cell repertoires in COVID-19. This table comes from immunoSEQ multiplex PCR, and its TCRdb copy is limited to in-frame clones, with some not included. The table lists 35,000 to 45,000 clones, 77% of them singletons. Sequences were obtained from peripheral blood. These receptors were collected from a woman aged 70-85 years with acute or convalescent COVID-19. The CDR3 runs from the conserved cysteine through the conserved F or W. The order of the fields is clone size, J gene, V gene, D gene, CDR3 DNA, CDR3 protein. A D gene is named only where the DNA matches it firmly. Clone size is stated in some rows and not others, as once, few, many or a class when expanded.

abundance: -
j_gene: TRBJ1-1
v_gene: TRBV28
d_gene: -
CDR3nt: TGTGCCAGCAGTTCCCCGGGGGGTCGGACTGAAGCTTTCTTT
CDR3aa: CASSSPGGRTEAFF

abundance: -
j_gene: TRBJ1-2
v_gene: TRBV4-3
d_gene: TRBD1
CDR3nt: TGCGCCAGCAGCCAAGATTTCCCGGGACAGGGGTCCCTAGGCTACACCTTC
CDR3aa: CASSQDFPGQGSLGYTF

abundance: -
j_gene: TRBJ1-1
v_gene: TRBV30
d_gene: -
CDR3nt: TGTGCCTGGAGTGTACTCTGGACAAAAGCTTTCTTT
CDR3aa: CAWSVLWTKAFF

abundance: -
j_gene: TRBJ2-3
v_gene: TRBV28
d_gene: TRBD1
CDR3nt: TGTGCCAGCAGTGAAACCACCGGGACAGCGACAGATACGCAGTATTTT
CDR3aa: CASSETTGTATDTQYF

abundance: few
j_gene: TRBJ2-3
v_gene: TRBV4-3
d_gene: -
CDR3nt: TGCGCCAGCAGCCAAGAGAGGAGGGATACGCAGTATTTT
CDR3aa: CASSQERRDTQYF

abundance: -
j_gene: TRBJ2-3
v_gene: TRBV10-1
d_gene: TRBD2
CDR3nt: TGCGCCAGCAGTTACGGACTAGCGGGGCCAGATACGCAGTATTTT
CDR3aa: CASSYGLAGPDTQYF

abundance: -
j_gene: TRBJ2-3
v_gene: TRBV3-1/TRBV3-2
d_gene: -
CDR3nt: TGTGCCAGCAGCCCCCGGACTATCACAGATACGCAGTATTTT
CDR3aa: CASSPRTITDTQYF

abundance: -
j_gene: TRBJ1-3
v_gene: TRBV14
d_gene: -
CDR3nt: TGTGCCAGCAGCCAAGACGTGGGAAACACCATATATTTT
CDR3aa: CASSQDVGNTIYF

abundance: -
j_gene: TRBJ2-7
v_gene: TRBV18
d_gene: -
CDR3nt: TGTGCCAGCACCACCACCCCCAGGGAAACCAAGCAGTACTTC
CDR3aa: CASTTTPRETKQYF

abundance: -
j_gene: TRBJ2-5
v_gene: TRBV9
d_gene: TRBD1
CDR3nt: TGTGCCAGCAGCGCTGGGACAGAAGAGACCCAGTACTTC
CDR3aa: CASSAGTEETQYF

abundance: few
j_gene: TRBJ2-7
v_gene: TRBV28
d_gene: -
CDR3nt: TGTGCCAGCAGAAGTTTGAGGCTGACCAGCTCCTACGAGCAGTACTTC
CDR3aa: CASRSLRLTSSYEQYF

abundance: -
j_gene: TRBJ2-3
v_gene: TRBV7-3
d_gene: -
CDR3nt: TGTGCCAGCAGCTTCGACAGGGACTTAAGCACAGATACGCAGTATTTT
CDR3aa: CASSFDRDLSTDTQYF

abundance: -
j_gene: TRBJ2-5
v_gene: TRBV9
d_gene: -
CDR3nt: TGTGCCAGCAGCGTGGGTGGGACACCCCCTCAAGAGACCCAGTACTTC
CDR3aa: CASSVGGTPPQETQYF

abundance: few
j_gene: TRBJ2-1
v_gene: TRBV28
d_gene: -
CDR3nt: TGTGCCAGCAGCCCTGCAGGGCCGGGTGAGCAGTTCTTC
CDR3aa: CASSPAGPGEQFF

abundance: -
j_gene: TRBJ2-1
v_gene: TRBV10-3
d_gene: TRBD1
CDR3nt: TGTGCCGCGAAACCGGACAGGGGGGCTAACAATGAGCAGTTCTTC
CDR3aa: CAAKPDRGANNEQFF

abundance: -
j_gene: TRBJ2-5
v_gene: TRBV30
d_gene: TRBD1
CDR3nt: TGTGCCTGGAGTGTACCTCACAGGGGACGGGAGACCCAGTACTTC
CDR3aa: CAWSVPHRGRETQYF

abundance: -
j_gene: TRBJ1-1
v_gene: TRBV28
d_gene: -
CDR3nt: TGTGCCAGCAGTCCCCTTGACGGGAGCACTGAAGCTTTCTTT
CDR3aa: CASSPLDGSTEAFF

abundance: -
j_gene: TRBJ1-3
v_gene: TRBV9
d_gene: -
CDR3nt: TGTGCCAGCAGCGTAAGTCTGACACTCTCTGGAAACACCATATATTTT
CDR3aa: CASSVSLTLSGNTIYF

abundance: once
j_gene: TRBJ1-2
v_gene: TRBV5-1
d_gene: -
CDR3nt: TGCGCCAGCAGCCTTACCCTCGGTGGCTACACCTTC
CDR3aa: CASSLTLGGYTF

abundance: -
j_gene: TRBJ1-2
v_gene: TRBV7-8
d_gene: TRBD1
CDR3nt: TGTGCCAGCAGCTTAAGGGACAGGTGGCTCTATGGCTACACCTTC
CDR3aa: CASSLRDRWLYGYTF

abundance: -
j_gene: TRBJ1-5
v_gene: TRBV2
d_gene: TRBD1
CDR3nt: TGTGCCAGCAGGGACAGGGGGATTGGTAGCAATCAGCCCCAGCATTTT
CDR3aa: CASRDRGIGSNQPQHF

abundance: -
j_gene: TRBJ2-1
v_gene: TRBV12-5
d_gene: -
CDR3nt: TGTGCTAGTGGTCGACAGATCAATGAGCAGTTCTTC
CDR3aa: CASGRQINEQFF

abundance: -
j_gene: TRBJ2-1
v_gene: TRBV7-9
d_gene: TRBD2
CDR3nt: TGTGCCAGCAGCTCGGGACTAGCCGACAATGAGCAGTTCTTC
CDR3aa: CASSSGLADNEQFF

abundance: -
j_gene: TRBJ2-1
v_gene: TRBV28
d_gene: TRBD2
CDR3nt: TGTGCCACCCTGGGAGGGGCTCTTCGCAATGAGCAGTTCTTC
CDR3aa: CATLGGALRNEQFF

abundance: many
j_gene: TRBJ1-6
v_gene: TRBV5-4
d_gene: -
CDR3nt: TGTGCCAGCAGCGCCGGGTCAGGGAATTCACCCCTCCACTTT
CDR3aa: CASSAGSGNSPLHF

abundance: -
j_gene: TRBJ1-1
v_gene: TRBV11-3
d_gene: -
CDR3nt: TGTGCCAGCAGCTTAGATCATACAACTGAAGCTTTCTTT
CDR3aa: CASSLDHTTEAFF

abundance: -
j_gene: TRBJ1-4
v_gene: TRBV29-1
d_gene: -
CDR3nt: TGCAGCGTGGGCGGCGGTGAAAAACTGTTTTTT
CDR3aa: CSVGGGEKLFF

abundance: -
j_gene: TRBJ1-2
v_gene: TRBV21-1
d_gene: -
CDR3nt: TGTGCCAGCAGCAATATGCGGGGTAACTATGGCTACACCTTC
CDR3aa: CASSNMRGNYGYTF

abundance: -
j_gene: TRBJ2-7
v_gene: TRBV19
d_gene: -
CDR3nt: TGTGCCAGTAGTATAGGGCCGGGTTCCCACTACGAGCAGTACTTC
CDR3aa: CASSIGPGSHYEQYF

abundance: -
j_gene: TRBJ1-2
v_gene: TRBV6-5
d_gene: TRBD1
CDR3nt: TGTGCCAGCATCATACAGGGGGCTACGGGCTATGGCTACACCTTC
CDR3aa: CASIIQGATGYGYTF

abundance: -
j_gene: TRBJ2-7
v_gene: TRBV24-1
d_gene: TRBD1
CDR3nt: TGTGCCACCAGTGATACCGGGACAGGGTTAGACGAGCAGTACTTC
CDR3aa: CATSDTGTGLDEQYF

abundance: -
j_gene: TRBJ1-1
v_gene: TRBV9
d_gene: TRBD1
CDR3nt: TGTGCCAGCAGCTTAGGGGGCCCTGAAGCTTTCTTT
CDR3aa: CASSLGGPEAFF

abundance: -
j_gene: TRBJ1-2
v_gene: TRBV6-5
d_gene: -
CDR3nt: TGTGCCAGCAGCCGTGACGGGTACTATGGCTACACCTTC
CDR3aa: CASSRDGYYGYTF

abundance: few
j_gene: TRBJ2-3
v_gene: TRBV5-1
d_gene: TRBD2
CDR3nt: TGCGCCAGCAGCTCCACTAGCGGGAGGTTCACAGATACGCAGTATTTT
CDR3aa: CASSSTSGRFTDTQYF